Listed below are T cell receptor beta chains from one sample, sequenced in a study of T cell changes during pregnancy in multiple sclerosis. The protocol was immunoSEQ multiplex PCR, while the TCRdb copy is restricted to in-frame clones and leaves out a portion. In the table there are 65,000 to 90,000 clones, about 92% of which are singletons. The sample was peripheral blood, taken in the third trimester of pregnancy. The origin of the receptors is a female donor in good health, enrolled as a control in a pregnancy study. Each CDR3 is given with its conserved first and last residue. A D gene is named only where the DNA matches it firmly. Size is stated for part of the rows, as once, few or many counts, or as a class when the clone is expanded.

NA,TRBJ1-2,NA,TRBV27,CASSRLGQYYTF,TGTGCCAGCAGTCGCCTTGGGCAATACTACACCTTC
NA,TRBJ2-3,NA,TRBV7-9,CASSLIDRTTDTQYF,TGTGCCAGCAGCTTAATCGACAGGACTACAGATACGCAGTATTTT
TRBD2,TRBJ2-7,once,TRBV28,CASSSTLAATYEQYF,TGTGCCAGCAGTTCTACCCTAGCGGCAACCTACGAGCAGTACTTC
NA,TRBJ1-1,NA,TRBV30,CAWSVPGNTEAFF,TGTGCCTGGAGTGTACCGGGTAACACTGAAGCTTTCTTT
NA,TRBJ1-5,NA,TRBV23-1,CASSWDSCNQPQHF,TGCGCCAGCAGTTGGGACTCCTGCAATCAGCCCCAGCATTTT
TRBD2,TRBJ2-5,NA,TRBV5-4,CASSAGTSGGETQYF,TGTGCCAGCAGCGCCGGGACTAGCGGGGGGGAGACCCAGTACTTC
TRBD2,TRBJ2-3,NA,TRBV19,CASREREEFIYTDTQYF,TGTGCCAGTAGGGAGCGGGAAGAGTTTATATACACAGATACGCAGTATTTT
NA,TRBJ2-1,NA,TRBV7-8,CASSLSRGTAFSYNEQFF,TGTGCCAGCAGCTTATCCCGCGGGACAGCCTTTTCCTACAATGAGCAGTTCTTC
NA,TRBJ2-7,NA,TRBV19,CASKVWDTVSYEQYF,TGTGCCAGTAAGGTTTGGGACACCGTCTCCTACGAGCAGTACTTC
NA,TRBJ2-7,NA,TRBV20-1,CSAALRVEQYF,TGCAGTGCTGCTCTCAGGGTCGAGCAGTACTTC
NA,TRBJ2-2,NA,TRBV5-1,CASSVRAGANTGELFF,TGCGCCAGCAGCGTGCGTGCGGGGGCTAACACCGGGGAGCTGTTTTTT